This T cell receptor beta chain appears in the sequencing data of a study of control samples from healthy donors and cancer patients. Germline-derived CDR1 and CDR2 are LNHDA and SQIVND (reference sequence). Trimming pared 10 bases from V and 6 bases from J, leaving 18 bases between. The CDR3 totals 14 residues. The protocol was immunoSEQ multiplex PCR, while the TCRdb copy is restricted to in-frame clones and leaves out a portion. Of 150,000 or so clones listed, 90% were seen once; the top ten hold around 2.5%. The chain has TRBV19 and TRBJ1-4; tentative D call: TRBD1 (5 bases). Sequenced: blood. The clonotype comes from a man in his forties in good health. The CDR3 region has the DNA TGTGCCACCTCACCCCCAGGGTATGATGAAAAACTGTTTTTT. Its protein is CATSPPGYDEKLFF.